These T cell receptor beta chains were read from a single sample in a study of blood T cells in healthy people across ages. In TCRdb, the 5' RACE reads were re-called with MiXCR into one record per CDR3 protein. The sample holds more than 650,000 distinct CDR3 sequences, over 20% seen once. Input material: blood. The source is a man between 65 and 85 years old in good health. The CDR3 runs from the conserved cysteine through the conserved F or W. Fields, in order: CDR3 DNA, CDR3 protein, clone size, J gene, D gene, V gene. D genes are given only for firm matches. The listing skips clone size in some rows; elsewhere it reads once, few, many or a size class.

DNA: TGTGCCACCAGTGATTTGCTCTATGGCTACACCTTC; CDR3: CATSDLLYGYTF; size: NA; J: TRBJ1-2; D: NA; V: TRBV24-1
DNA: TGCGCCAGCAGTGATCTGACAGGGGCTCGTTCGTATGGCTACACCTTC; CDR3: CASSDLTGARSYGYTF; size: few; J: TRBJ1-2; D: TRBD1; V: TRBV10-1
DNA: TGCAGTGCTAGAAGAGGCGGGGGGGCCGAGACCCAGTACTTC; CDR3: CSARRGGGAETQYF; size: few; J: TRBJ2-5; D: TRBD2; V: TRBV20-1
DNA: TGTGCCATAGACCAGGGTGACTATGGCTACACCTTC; CDR3: CAIDQGDYGYTF; size: NA; J: TRBJ1-2; D: NA; V: TRBV28
DNA: TGTGCCAGCAGTTTCGGGGCGGGCAATCAGCCCCAGCATTTT; CDR3: CASSFGAGNQPQHF; size: many; J: TRBJ1-5; D: NA; V: TRBV12-3/TRBV12-4
DNA: TGTGCCAGCAGTTTGAGGGGGATTGGGGGAAAGACCCAGTACTTC; CDR3: CASSLRGIGGKTQYF; size: few; J: TRBJ2-5; D: NA; V: TRBV12-3/TRBV12-4
DNA: TGTGCCAGCAGTTCCTCAGGGTGGAGAGACACTGAAGCTTTCTTT; CDR3: CASSSSGWRDTEAFF; size: NA; J: TRBJ1-1; D: NA; V: TRBV27
DNA: TGTGCCAGCAGTTTGGAGATCACCGGGGAGCTGTTTTTT; CDR3: CASSLEITGELFF; size: NA; J: TRBJ2-2; D: NA; V: TRBV27
DNA: TGTGCCAGCAGCTTTTCCGGGGACTCCTACGAGCAGTACTTC; CDR3: CASSFSGDSYEQYF; size: many; J: TRBJ2-7; D: NA; V: TRBV7-2
DNA: TGCGCCAGCAGCCACCCCTACGACAGGGCCTCTGGGGCCAACGTCCTGACTTTC; CDR3: CASSHPYDRASGANVLTF; size: NA; J: TRBJ2-6; D: TRBD1; V: TRBV4-1
DNA: TGCAGTGCGAGACTAGCGGGGCGGATATACAATGAGCAGTTCTTC; CDR3: CSARLAGRIYNEQFF; size: NA; J: TRBJ2-1; D: TRBD2; V: TRBV20-1